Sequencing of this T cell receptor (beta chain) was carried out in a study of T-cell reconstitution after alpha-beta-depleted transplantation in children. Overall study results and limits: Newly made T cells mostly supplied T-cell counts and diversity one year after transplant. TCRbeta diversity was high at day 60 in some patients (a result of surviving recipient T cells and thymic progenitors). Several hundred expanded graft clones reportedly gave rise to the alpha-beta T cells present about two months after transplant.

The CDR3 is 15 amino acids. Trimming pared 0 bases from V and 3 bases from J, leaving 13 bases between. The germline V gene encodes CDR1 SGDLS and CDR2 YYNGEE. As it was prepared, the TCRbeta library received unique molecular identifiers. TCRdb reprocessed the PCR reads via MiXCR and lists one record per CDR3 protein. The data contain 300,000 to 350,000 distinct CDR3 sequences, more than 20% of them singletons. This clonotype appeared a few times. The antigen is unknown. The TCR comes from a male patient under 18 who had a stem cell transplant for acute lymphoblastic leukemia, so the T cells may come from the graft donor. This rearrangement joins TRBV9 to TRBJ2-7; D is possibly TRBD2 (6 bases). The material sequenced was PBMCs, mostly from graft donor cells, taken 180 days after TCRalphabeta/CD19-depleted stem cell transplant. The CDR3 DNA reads TGTGCCAGCAGCGTAGGAGGGGACTCAGTCTACGAGCAGTACTTC. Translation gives CASSVGGDSVYEQYF.